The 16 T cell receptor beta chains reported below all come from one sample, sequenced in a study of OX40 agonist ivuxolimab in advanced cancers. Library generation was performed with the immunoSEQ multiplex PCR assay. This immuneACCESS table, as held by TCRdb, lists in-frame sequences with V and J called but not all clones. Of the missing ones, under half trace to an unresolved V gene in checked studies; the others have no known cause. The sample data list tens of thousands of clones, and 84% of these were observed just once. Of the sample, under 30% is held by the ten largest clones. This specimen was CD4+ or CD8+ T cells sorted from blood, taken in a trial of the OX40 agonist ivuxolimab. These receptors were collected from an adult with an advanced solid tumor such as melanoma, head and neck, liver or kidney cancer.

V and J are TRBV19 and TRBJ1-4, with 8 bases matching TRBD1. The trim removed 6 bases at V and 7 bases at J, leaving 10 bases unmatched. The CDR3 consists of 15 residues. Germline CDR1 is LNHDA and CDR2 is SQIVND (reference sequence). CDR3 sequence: CASRDPDRGSEKLFF. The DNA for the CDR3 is TGTGCCAGTAGAGATCCAGACAGGGGTAGTGAAAAACTGTTTTTT.

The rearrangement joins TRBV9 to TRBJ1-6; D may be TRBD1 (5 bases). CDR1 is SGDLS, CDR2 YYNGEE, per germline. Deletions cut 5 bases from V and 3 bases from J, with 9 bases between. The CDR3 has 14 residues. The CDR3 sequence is CASRGGNYNSPLHF. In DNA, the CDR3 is TGTGCCAGCAGGGGGGGGAACTATAATTCACCCCTCCACTTT.

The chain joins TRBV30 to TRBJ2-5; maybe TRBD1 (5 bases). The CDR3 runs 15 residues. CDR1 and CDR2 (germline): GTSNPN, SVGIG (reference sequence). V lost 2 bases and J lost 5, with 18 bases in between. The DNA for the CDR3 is TGTGCCTGGAGTCATGGGGAATGGAAGGGGGAGACCCAGTACTTC. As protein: CAWSHGEWKGETQYF.

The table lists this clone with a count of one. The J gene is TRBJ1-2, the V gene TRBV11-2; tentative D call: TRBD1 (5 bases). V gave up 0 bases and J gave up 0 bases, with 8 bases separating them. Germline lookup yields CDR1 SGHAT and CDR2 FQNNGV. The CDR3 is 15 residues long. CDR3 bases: TGTGCCAGCAGCTTAGAAACAGGAGCTAACTATGGCTACACCTTC. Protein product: CASSLETGANYGYTF.

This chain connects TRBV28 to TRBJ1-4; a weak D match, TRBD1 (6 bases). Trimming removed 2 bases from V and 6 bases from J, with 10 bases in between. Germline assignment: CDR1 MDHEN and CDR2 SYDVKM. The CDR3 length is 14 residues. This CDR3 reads CASSLPTGYEKLFF. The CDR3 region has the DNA TGTGCCAGCAGTTTACCGACAGGCTATGAAAAACTGTTTTTT.

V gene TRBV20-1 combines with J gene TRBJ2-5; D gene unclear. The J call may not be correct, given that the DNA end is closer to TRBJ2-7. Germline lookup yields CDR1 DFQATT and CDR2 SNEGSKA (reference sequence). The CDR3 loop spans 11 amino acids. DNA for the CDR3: TGCAGTGTTACAGCGACCAACGAGCAGTACTTC. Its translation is CSVTATNEQYF.

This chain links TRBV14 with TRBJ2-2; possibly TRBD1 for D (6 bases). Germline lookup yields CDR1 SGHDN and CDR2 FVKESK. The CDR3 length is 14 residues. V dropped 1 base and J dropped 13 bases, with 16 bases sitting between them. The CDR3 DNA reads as TGTGCCAGCAGCCAAGCCACAGGGTCCTTAGGGCTGTTTTTT. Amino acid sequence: CASSQATGSLGLFF.

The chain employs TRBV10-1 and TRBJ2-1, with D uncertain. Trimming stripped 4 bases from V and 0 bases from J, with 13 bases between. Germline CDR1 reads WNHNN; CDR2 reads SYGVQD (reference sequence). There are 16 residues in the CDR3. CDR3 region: CASSADGPSSYNEQFF. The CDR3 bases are TGCGCCAGCAGTGCCGATGGGCCCAGCTCCTACAATGAGCAGTTCTTC.

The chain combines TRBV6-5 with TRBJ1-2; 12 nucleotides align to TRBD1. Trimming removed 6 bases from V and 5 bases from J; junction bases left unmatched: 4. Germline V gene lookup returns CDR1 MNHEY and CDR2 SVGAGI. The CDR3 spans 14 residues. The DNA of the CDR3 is TGTGCCAGCAGCCGGGGACAGGGGGCATATGGCTACACCTTC. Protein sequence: CASSRGQGAYGYTF.

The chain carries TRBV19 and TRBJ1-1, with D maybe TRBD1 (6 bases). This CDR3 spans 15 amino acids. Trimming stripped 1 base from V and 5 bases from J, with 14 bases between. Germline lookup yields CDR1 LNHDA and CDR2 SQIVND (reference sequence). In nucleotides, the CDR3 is TGTGCCAGTAGTATAGCAGGGGTCGCAAGTACTGAAGCTTTCTTT. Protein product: CASSIAGVASTEAFF.

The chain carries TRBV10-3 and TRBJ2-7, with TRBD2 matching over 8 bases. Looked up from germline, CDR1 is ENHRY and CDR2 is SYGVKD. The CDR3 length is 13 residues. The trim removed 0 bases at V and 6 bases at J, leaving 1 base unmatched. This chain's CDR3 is CAISESREGEQYF. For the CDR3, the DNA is TGTGCCATCAGTGAGTCTCGGGAGGGCGAGCAGTACTTC.

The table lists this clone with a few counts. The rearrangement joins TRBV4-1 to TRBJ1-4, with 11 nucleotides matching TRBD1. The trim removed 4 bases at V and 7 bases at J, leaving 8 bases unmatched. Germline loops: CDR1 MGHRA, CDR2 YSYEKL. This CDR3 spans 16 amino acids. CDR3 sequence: CASSPRDRGEGEKLFF. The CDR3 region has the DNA TGCGCCAGCAGCCCTAGGGACAGGGGGGAGGGTGAAAAACTGTTTTTT.

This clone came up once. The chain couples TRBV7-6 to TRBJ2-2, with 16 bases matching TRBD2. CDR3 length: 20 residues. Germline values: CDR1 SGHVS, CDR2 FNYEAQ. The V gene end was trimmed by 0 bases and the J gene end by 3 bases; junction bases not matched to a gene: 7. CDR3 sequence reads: CASSLAGGLAGGPYTGELFF. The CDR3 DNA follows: TGTGCCAGCAGCTTAGCAGGGGGACTAGCGGGAGGGCCATACACCGGGGAGCTGTTTTTT.

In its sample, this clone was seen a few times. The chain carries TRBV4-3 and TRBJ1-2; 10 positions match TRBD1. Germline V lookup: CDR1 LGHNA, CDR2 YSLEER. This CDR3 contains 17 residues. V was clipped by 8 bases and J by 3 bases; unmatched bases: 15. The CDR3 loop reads CASGRGASGTGDYGYTF. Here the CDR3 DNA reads TGCGCCAGCGGCCGGGGTGCGTCCGGGACAGGGGACTATGGCTACACCTTC.

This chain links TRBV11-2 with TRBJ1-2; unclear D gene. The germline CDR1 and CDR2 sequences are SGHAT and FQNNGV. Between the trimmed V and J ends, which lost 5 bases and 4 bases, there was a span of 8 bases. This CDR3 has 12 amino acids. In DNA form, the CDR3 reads TGTGCCAGCAGCCCAGCGAGCTATGGCTACACCTTC. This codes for CASSPASYGYTF.

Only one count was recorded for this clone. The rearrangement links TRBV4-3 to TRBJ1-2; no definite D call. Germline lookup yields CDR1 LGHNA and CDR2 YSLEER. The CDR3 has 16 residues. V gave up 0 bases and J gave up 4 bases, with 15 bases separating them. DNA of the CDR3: TGCGCCAGCAGCCAAGACACCAGGACGAGACCCTATGGCTACACCTTC. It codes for CASSQDTRTRPYGYTF.